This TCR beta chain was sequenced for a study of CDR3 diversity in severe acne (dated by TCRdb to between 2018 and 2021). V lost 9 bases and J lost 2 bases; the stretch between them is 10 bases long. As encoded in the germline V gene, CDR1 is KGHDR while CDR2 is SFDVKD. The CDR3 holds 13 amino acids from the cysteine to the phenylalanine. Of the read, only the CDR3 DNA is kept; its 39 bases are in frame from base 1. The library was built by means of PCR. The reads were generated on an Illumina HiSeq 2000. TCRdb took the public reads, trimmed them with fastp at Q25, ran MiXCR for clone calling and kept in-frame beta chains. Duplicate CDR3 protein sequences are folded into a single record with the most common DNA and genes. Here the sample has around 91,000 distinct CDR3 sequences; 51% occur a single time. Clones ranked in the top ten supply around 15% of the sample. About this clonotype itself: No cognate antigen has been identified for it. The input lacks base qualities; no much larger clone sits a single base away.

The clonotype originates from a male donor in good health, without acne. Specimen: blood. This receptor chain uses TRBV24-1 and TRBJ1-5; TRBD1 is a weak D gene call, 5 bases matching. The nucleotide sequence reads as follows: TGTGCCACCTTCGGGGGGGGCAATCAGCCCCAGCATTTT. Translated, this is CATFGGGNQPQHF.